The entry below describes one T cell receptor (beta chain). What it binds is not known. The DNA ends 3 residues before the CDR3 does, and the rest of the CDR3 is filled in from the germline J gene. Both groups were predominantly of Caucasian heritage. Control and CVID samples contributed equal amounts of genomic DNA. Generated by immunoSEQ multiplex PCR, the TCRdb table keeps only in-frame clones and is missing some. Here the sample table reports fewer than 8,500 clones. The data originate from a study of T cell clonality in common variable immunodeficiency. Study-wide findings and caveats: CVID patient heterogeneity limited repertoire-clinical complication correlations. CVID subjects showed higher TCRbeta clonality than healthy controls. Common variable immunodeficiency TCR beta sequences reportedly had fewer deletions and N-nucleotide insertions.

This CDR3 contains 14 residues. The V segment lost 7 bases and the J segment 1 base; nucleotides outside the gene matches: 4. Per germline, CDR1 LNHDA and CDR2 SQIVND (reference sequence). V is TRBV19 and J is TRBJ2-5, with TRBD1 identical over 9 bases. The sequenced sample consisted of peripheral blood mononuclear cells. This clonotype was sampled from a human donor with common variable immunodeficiency. CDR3 residues: CASKRTGVQETQYF. The DNA read from the CDR3 is TGTGCCAGTAAGAGGACAGGGGTCCAAGAGACC.